This T cell receptor (beta chain) is from a study of metastatic and nonmetastatic thyroid tumors (dated by TCRdb to about 2020). Regarding the research as a whole: For patients with malignant and with benign thyroid disease, the researchers compared repertoires between peripheral blood samples and tumor or nodule tissue samples.

On this clone itself: Its cognate antigen has yet to be identified. Base-call qualities are not available, and no considerably larger clone is one nucleotide away.

Receptor libraries were prepared by PCR. Instrument used: Illumina HiSeq 4000. High-throughput sequencing was used to profile the TCR beta-chain CDR3 region of each patient. The paper's processing steps were these. Drawing on CDR3 differences between clinicopathological groups, the researchers built a classifier meant to tell apart patients with distant-metastatic papillary thyroid cancer. To measure repertoire diversity the researchers used the Shannon index, while the Morisita-Horn index served to gauge how similar the tumor and blood repertoires were. TCRdb reprocessing: public reads trimmed at Q25 with fastp, clones called with MiXCR, in-frame beta chains kept. The V and J calls here are based on TCRdb, not the publication. This sample holds around 23,000 clones; roughly 23% were observed only once. The ten largest clones capture more than 9% of the sample. The CDR3 goes from the cysteine to the phenylalanine over 15 residues. Just CDR3 DNA is preserved here, 45 bases in frame from base 1. V has 6 bases trimmed and J has 7 bases trimmed; junction bases matching no gene number 13.

Points the paper makes about the study in general: In both blood and tumor samples, malignant tumors were reported to have significantly higher TCR beta diversity than benign nodules.

No patient had received any treatment before thyroid surgery. Patient clinical samples collected from about 2011 to 2018 were retrospectively analysed using T-cell receptor beta sequencing. Rearrangement joined TRBV12-3 or TRBV12-4 to TRBJ1-1, with 8 middle bases fitting TRBD1. The specimen sequenced was tumor tissue. The clonotype was recovered from a female donor with papillary thyroid cancer or a benign thyroid nodule (not recorded which). Some clones in this sample may be carry-over from other donors' samples. The CDR3 is CASSFSAGGEDEAFF. The DNA sequence is given as TGTGCCAGCAGCTTCTCTGCAGGGGGCGAAGATGAAGCTTTCTTT.